This TCR beta chain was sequenced during a study of blood T cell repertoires in COVID-19. Study as a whole: Samples representing acute and convalescent COVID-19 were sourced from the United States, Italy and Spain. In each case, the material was cDNA or gDNA derived from T cells, B-cell-depleted T cells, or PBMCs.

In the original analysis: Using reference gene primer amplification, nucleated cell counts were estimated. Clones were read by immunoSEQ multiplex PCR, and TCRdb kept only the in-frame ones, dropping some. V, J and clone size are those of that table, while D and trimming were read from the DNA. The sample yields around 100,000 clones, roughly 83% seen once. This CDR3 contains 13 residues. Germline lookup yields CDR1 MNHEY and CDR2 SVGAGI. V lost 7 bases to trimming and J lost 8 bases; unmatched junction nucleotides: 4. The table lists this clone with a count of one. Sequenced: peripheral blood. This rearrangement joins TRBV6-5 to TRBJ1-6, with 8 bases lining up with TRBD1. This TCR was recovered from a woman older than 75 with active or convalescent COVID-19. The CDR3 spells CASNQQGDSPLHF. Written as DNA, the CDR3 is TGTGCCAGCAACCAACAGGGGGATTCACCCCTCCACTTT.